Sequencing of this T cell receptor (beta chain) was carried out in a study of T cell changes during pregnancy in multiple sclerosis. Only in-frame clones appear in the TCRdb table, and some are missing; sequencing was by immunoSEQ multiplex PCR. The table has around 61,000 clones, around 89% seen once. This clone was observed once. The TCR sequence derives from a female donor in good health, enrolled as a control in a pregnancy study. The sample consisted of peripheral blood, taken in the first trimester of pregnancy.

The CDR3 protein is CASSVGGGAPAGELFF. As DNA, the CDR3 is TGTGCCAGCAGCGTAGGAGGGGGCGCCCCGGCCGGGGAGCTGTTTTTT. The chain employs TRBV9 and TRBJ2-2, with 7 positions matching TRBD1. V lost 0 bases, J lost 6 bases, and 8 bases stayed unmatched. CDR1 and CDR2 from the germline V gene are SGDLS and YYNGEE. This CDR3 region has 16 residues. Filled out from reference TRBV9 and TRBJ2-2, the complete variable domain reads DSGVTQTPKHLITATGQRVTLRCSPRSGDLSVYWYQQSLDQGLQFLIQYYNGEERAKGNILERFSAQQFPDLHSELNLSSLELGDSALYFCASSVGGGAPAGELFFGEGSRLTVL.